One T cell receptor beta chain is described in this entry. The antigen is unknown. Germline is not matched at one junction end, which may reflect a read error. These data are taken from a study of tumor and adjacent non-tumor tissue in lung cancer. Study at large: There were approximately twelve adenocarcinoma, a couple of squamous cell carcinoma and 1 small cell lung cancer cases. The patients, 10 or so men and 4 or 5 women, were roughly 30 to 80 with stage I to III disease. Study results and caveats: Tumor repertoires had a smaller top 100 clone share than normal lung. TCR diversity was significantly greater in tumor than normal lung tissue.

A modified ARM-PCR protocol with three rounds of nested PCR amplified TCRbeta. TCRdb processed the multiplex PCR reads anew with MiXCR; each CDR3 protein has one entry. The sample records 75,000 to 95,000 distinct CDR3 sequences, around three quarters being singletons. No cell sorting was done before RNA was extracted from the tissue. The normal lung tissue was taken more than 3 cm from the tumor edge. The CDR3 is 13 residues long. Per germline, CDR1 MNHEY and CDR2 SVGEGT. This receptor was obtained from a woman aged 45-59 years with non-small cell lung cancer. Sequenced material: distant non-tumor lung tissue. The chain links TRBV6-2 or TRBV6-3 to TRBJ1-3; 7 nucleotides align to TRBD1. The CDR3 sequence is CASKQGTGYTIYF. Here the CDR3 DNA reads TGTGCCAGCAAACAGGGGACTGGATACACCATATATTTT.